These 25 T cell receptor beta chains came from one sample sequenced in a study of identifying expanded T cells in peripheral blood. Data came from immunoSEQ multiplex PCR; TCRdb stores just in-frame clones and leaves some out. The table shows more than 75,000 clones, with 88% occurring only once. The sample comprised blood. The receptors were gathered from a person aged 18 to 69 in good health.

The chain joins TRBV5-6 to TRBJ1-1; D not certain. The V gene lost 1 base and the J gene lost 6 bases, with 10 bases spanning the gap. The CDR3 extends over 13 amino acids. Per germline, CDR1 SGHDT and CDR2 YYEEEE. The CDR3 DNA follows: TGTGCCAGCAGCTTGTGGTTGGGATCTGAAGCTTTCTTT. It codes for CASSLWLGSEAFF.

The chain is built from TRBV15 and TRBJ1-5; 7 bases align to TRBD1. CDR3 size: 15 residues. CDR1 and CDR2 from the germline V gene are LNHNV and YYDKDF (reference sequence). Unmatched junction bases numbered 10, after V lost 2 bases and J lost 9 bases. The CDR3, as DNA: TGTGCCACCAGCAGACCGGACAGGCGGGTGGGGCCCCAGCATTTT. This codes for CATSRPDRRVGPQHF.

The rearrangement joins TRBV6-6 to TRBJ2-1, with 9 bases matching TRBD1. V was pared by 3 bases and J by 8 bases, with 8 bases of the junction left unmatched. The CDR3 sequence is 15 residues long. Per the germline V gene, CDR1 is MNHNY and CDR2 is SVGAGI (reference sequence). CDR3 region: CASSYPDRGRDEQFF. CDR3 sequence (DNA): TGTGCCAGCAGTTATCCGGACAGGGGAAGAGATGAGCAGTTCTTC.

The chain recombines TRBV10-2 with TRBJ1-6, with D unresolved. Germline V gene lookup returns CDR1 WSHSY and CDR2 SAAADI. The CDR3 contains 14 residues. Between the trimmed V and J ends, which lost 2 bases and 4 bases, there was a span of 6 bases. Written as DNA, the CDR3 is TGCGCCAGCAGTGAGGCCATATATAATTCACCCCTCCACTTT. This translates into CASSEAIYNSPLHF.

DNA of the CDR3: TGTGCCAGCAACCCCCTGACAGCAACCAATTCACCCCTCCACTTT. Its translation: CASNPLTATNSPLHF. This chain links TRBV27 with TRBJ1-6, with D maybe TRBD1 (5 bases). CDR1 is MNHEY and CDR2 is SMNVEV in the germline V gene (reference sequence). The CDR3 runs to 15 residues. The V end lost 7 bases, the J end lost 7 bases, and 17 bases lay between the germline ends.

The genes are TRBV28 and TRBJ2-1; D remains ambiguous. Trimming removed 5 bases from V and 5 bases from J, with 7 bases in between. The germline V gene encodes CDR1 MDHEN and CDR2 SYDVKM. CDR3 length: 12 amino acids. The CDR3 coding sequence is TGTGCCAGCAGTAACAGCGACAATGAGCAGTTCTTC. Translation: CASSNSDNEQFF.

The chain combines TRBV5-1 with TRBJ2-1; 11 bases match TRBD2. V shed 0 bases and J 6 bases; nucleotides not matched to a gene: 5. The CDR3 totals 16 residues. Germline-derived CDR1 and CDR2 are SGHRS and YFSETQ. CDR3 bases: TGCGCCAGCAGCTTGGCCACTAGCGGGAGCTTCAATGAGCAGTTCTTC. This codes for CASSLATSGSFNEQFF. Full variable domain (rest looked up from reference TRBV5-1 and TRBJ2-1): KAGVTQTPRYLIKTRGQQVTLSCSPISGHRSVSWYQQTPGQGLQFLFEYFSETQRNKGNFPGRFSGRQFSNSRSEMNVSTLELGDSALYLCASSLATSGSFNEQFFGPGTRLTVL.

The chain recombines TRBV19 with TRBJ2-5, with 12 bases lining up with TRBD2. CDR1 LNHDA and CDR2 SQIVND come from the germline V gene (reference sequence). This CDR3 has 18 amino acids. V lost 5 bases and J lost 2; bases outside the gene matches: 12. The CDR3 region has the DNA TGTGCCAGTAGTTCCCCACCAGGACTAGCGGGGATGCAAGAGACCCAGTACTTC. Encoded protein: CASSSPPGLAGMQETQYF.

The J gene is TRBJ1-5, the V gene TRBV30; D not resolved. The CDR3 runs 13 residues. Germline V gene data show CDR1 as GTSNPN and CDR2 as SVGIG (reference sequence). V gave up 2 bases and J gave up 2 bases, with 7 bases separating them. The CDR3 is CAWSQRGNQPQHF. CDR3 coding DNA: TGTGCCTGGAGTCAAAGAGGCAATCAGCCCCAGCATTTT.

V usage is TRBV19 and J usage is TRBJ2-4; D is possibly TRBD2 (6 bases). Germline assignment: CDR1 LNHDA and CDR2 SQIVND (reference sequence). Trimming took 3 bases from V and 3 from J, leaving 12 bases between them. The CDR3 sequence is 15 residues long. The CDR3 region has the DNA TGTGCCAGTAGTATTTTGGAGGGCGGCAAAAACATTCAGTACTTC. This gives the protein CASSILEGGKNIQYF.

The chain links TRBV10-3 to TRBJ1-5; 9 nucleotides align to TRBD1. The CDR3 is made up of 14 amino acids. The ends lost 8 bases at V and 10 bases at J; junction bases unmatched: 12. The germline V gene has CDR1 ENHRY and CDR2 SYGVKD. CDR3 loop: CAIASTGGSGPQHF. CDR3 in DNA: TGTGCCATCGCGTCGACAGGGGGTAGTGGTCCCCAGCATTTT.

Points on this clone: The sample holds other DNA sequences that translate to the same CDR3. This chain joins TRBV5-4 and TRBJ2-7, with D unclear. Per the germline V gene, CDR1 is SGHNT and CDR2 is YYREEE (reference sequence). Between the trimmed V and J ends, which lost 2 bases and 4 bases, there was a span of 1 base. The CDR3 covers 10 residues. Here the CDR3 DNA reads TGTGCCAGCAGCTTTTACGAGCAGTACTTC. This gives the protein CASSFYEQYF.

In DNA form, the CDR3 reads TGTGCCAGCAGCAATACAGGGGCTAAGGACGAGCAGTACTTC. It yields the protein CASSNTGAKDEQYF. The V and J genes are TRBV28 and TRBJ2-7; TRBD1 agrees at 7 bases. The germline V gene has CDR1 MDHEN and CDR2 SYDVKM. V lost 6 bases to trimming and J lost 5 bases; unmatched junction nucleotides: 10. This CDR3 contains 14 residues.

CDR3 in DNA: TGTGCCAGCAGCCCCGGACGGGTCGGGCAGCCCCAGCATTTT. It is translated as CASSPGRVGQPQHF. The chain recombines TRBV6-6 with TRBJ1-5; D is undetermined. This CDR3 spans 14 amino acids. Looked up from germline, CDR1 is MNHNY and CDR2 is SVGAGI (reference sequence). The V end lost 6 bases, the J end lost 7 bases, and 16 bases lay between the germline ends.

V usage is TRBV19 and J usage is TRBJ1-5; the D gene is possibly TRBD1 (5 bases). Trimming removed 6 bases from V and 5 bases from J, with 20 bases in between. Germline CDR1 LNHDA, CDR2 SQIVND (reference sequence). This CDR3 contains 16 residues. CDR3 coding DNA: TGTGCCAGTAGGAGCCCTCCAGGGATTCGGGATCAGCCCCAGCATTTT. Protein sequence: CASRSPPGIRDQPQHF.

The chain combines TRBV27 with TRBJ1-5, with D possibly TRBD1 on 6 matching bases. V was clipped by 4 bases and J by 2 bases, with 12 bases between them. CDR1 and CDR2 (germline): MNHEY, SMNVEV (reference sequence). The CDR3 has 15 amino acids. The CDR3 here is CASSSYREGNQPQHF. In DNA, the CDR3 is TGTGCCAGCAGTTCTTACAGGGAGGGCAATCAGCCCCAGCATTTT.

The V call is TRBV9, the J call TRBJ1-1; D unresolved. The V and J ends lost 0 bases and 4 bases respectively, with 7 bases between them. Per the germline V gene, CDR1 is SGDLS and CDR2 is YYNGEE. The CDR3 is made up of 13 amino acids. CDR3 protein: CASSVGILTEAFF. CDR3 coding DNA: TGTGCCAGCAGCGTAGGTATTCTCACTGAAGCTTTCTTT.

This clone was seen only once. The CDR3 nucleotides are TGCGCCAGCAGCTTGGCCTTGAGCGGGGTTCGGGGCTACACCTTC. It is translated as CASSLALSGVRGYTF. V usage is TRBV5-1 and J usage is TRBJ1-2; no clear D. V shed 0 bases and J shed 8 bases, with 17 bases lying between them. Germline V lookup: CDR1 SGHRS, CDR2 YFSETQ. This CDR3 comprises 15 residues.

This chain uses TRBV14 with TRBJ1-4; the D is unclear. Per germline, CDR1 SGHDN and CDR2 FVKESK. V lost 5 bases and J lost 8, with 21 bases in between. CDR3 size: 16 residues. CDR3 coding DNA: TGTGCCAGCAGCTTATCGGACGGAAAAGAGAGGGAAAAACTGTTTTTT. This sequence encodes CASSLSDGKEREKLFF.

This sequence joins TRBV7-2 and TRBJ2-1; 10 positions match TRBD1. CDR3 length: 15 residues. Germline trimming cut 5 bases from V and 2 bases from J; bases unmatched to any gene: 3. The germline V gene has CDR1 SGHTA and CDR2 FQGNSA. This CDR3 is CASSPDRGTYNEQFF. In DNA form, the CDR3 reads TGTGCCAGCAGCCCGGACAGGGGGACCTACAATGAGCAGTTCTTC.

This clone turned up a few times. The gene calls are TRBV14 and TRBJ1-6; TRBD1 might be the D (5 bases). Deletions cut 4 bases from V and 7 bases from J, with 11 bases between. The CDR3 length is 14 residues. Germline V gene lookup returns CDR1 SGHDN and CDR2 FVKESK. CDR3 loop: CASSLRTRNSPLHF. DNA for the CDR3: TGTGCCAGCAGCCTTAGGACAAGAAATTCACCCCTCCACTTT.

The count of this clone is one. CDR3 amino acids: CASSEYSMGFSTNEKLFF. The CDR3 coding sequence is TGTGCCAGCAGTGAATATTCAATGGGCTTCTCGACTAATGAAAAACTGTTTTTT. The V call is TRBV25-1, the J call TRBJ1-4, with no clear D. The CDR3 length is 18 residues. The ends were cut back, 0 bases at V and 2 bases at J, with 16 bases in the middle. Germline V CDR1 and CDR2: MGHDK, SYGVNS.

The chain uses TRBV5-1 and TRBJ2-7, with D uncertain. The CDR3 is 13 residues long. CDR1 is SGHRS, CDR2 YFSETQ, per germline. The V end was cut by 1 base, the J end by 4 bases, with 9 bases between. The CDR3 bases are TGCGCCAGCAGCTTGACCGTCGGGTACGAGCAGTACTTC. Translating gives CASSLTVGYEQYF.

The J gene is TRBJ2-4, the V gene TRBV28, with unresolved D. Germline V CDR1 and CDR2: MDHEN, SYDVKM. The V gene lost 2 bases and the J gene lost 5 bases, with 13 bases spanning the gap. The CDR3 has 15 amino acids. The CDR3 nucleotides are TGTGCCAGCAGTTTAGAGCTTGCTCCCCAAAACATTCAGTACTTC. It specifies CASSLELAPQNIQYF.

This clone occurred a few times. V gene TRBV5-4 combines with J gene TRBJ1-3, with 7 bases lining up with TRBD1. V lost 4 bases, J lost 4 bases, and 5 bases stayed unmatched. Germline assignment: CDR1 SGHNT and CDR2 YYREEE (reference sequence). The CDR3 has 14 amino acids. CDR3 in DNA: TGTGCCAGCAGCCCAGGGGGAACCGGAAACACCATATATTTT. Translated: CASSPGGTGNTIYF.